This T cell receptor (beta chain) was retrieved from a study of blood T cell repertoires in COVID-19. Study summary: Both acute and convalescent COVID-19 samples were obtained from the United States, Italy and Spain. The cDNA or gDNA used as material had been derived from T cells, B-cell-depleted T cells, or PBMCs.

Authors' analysis steps: Using reference gene primer amplification, nucleated cell counts were estimated. Only in-frame clones appear in the TCRdb table, and some are missing; sequencing was by immunoSEQ multiplex PCR. V, J and clone size were drawn from that table, and D and trimming were deduced from the DNA. Here the sample spans roughly 54,000 clones, more than 75% being singletons. Germline V gene lookup returns CDR1 SGHDT and CDR2 YYEEEE. The V end was cut by 1 base, the J end by 8 bases, with 10 bases between. The CDR3 consists of 13 residues. This chain links TRBV5-6 with TRBJ1-3, with TRBD1 as a possible D gene (5 bases). The TCR comes from a woman in her sixties with acute or convalescent COVID-19. The sequenced sample consisted of peripheral blood. The CDR3 sequence: CASSLRQMDTIYF. CDR3 coding DNA: TGTGCCAGCAGCTTGAGACAGATGGACACCATATATTTT. Drawing the rest from reference TRBV5-6 and TRBJ1-3, the complete variable domain is DAGVTQSPTHLIKTRGQQVTLRCSPKSGHDTVSWYQQALGQGPQFIFQYYEEEERQRGNFPDRFSGHQFPNYSSELNVNALLLGDSALYLCASSLRQMDTIYFGEGSWLTVV.